What follows are 19 T cell receptor beta chains derived from one specimen sequenced in a study of blood T cell repertoires in COVID-19. Profiled with immunoSEQ multiplex PCR; TCRdb holds only in-frame clones, not every one. The profile shows roughly 120,000 clones, more than 60% of them singletons. The sample comprised peripheral blood. The receptors were gathered from a man aged 50 or older with acute or convalescent COVID-19.

The chain has TRBV6-1 and TRBJ1-6; 7 nucleotides align to TRBD1. CDR1 and CDR2 (germline): MNHNS, SASEGT. The V gene end was trimmed by 2 bases and the J gene end by 7 bases; junction bases not matched to a gene: 5. The CDR3 is 15 residues long. CDR3 sequence (DNA): TGTGCCAGCAGTGAAAGGGGGCCCCTAAATTCACCCCTCCACTTT. Amino acid sequence: CASSERGPLNSPLHF.

The V and J genes are TRBV7-8 and TRBJ1-3, with D possibly matching TRBD1 (5 bases). In germline, CDR1 is SGHVS, CDR2 FQNEAQ. The CDR3 spans 14 residues. The V end was cut by 4 bases, the J end by 2 bases, with 9 bases between. The CDR3 region is CASSSDRTGNTIYF. The CDR3 bases are TGTGCCAGCAGCTCTGACAGAACTGGAAACACCATATATTTT.

CDR3 nucleotide sequence: TGTGCCACCAGCTTCCAAATTAACCGGGACAACTTATATCAGCCCCAGCATTTT. Translation gives CATSFQINRDNLYQPQHF. The chain combines TRBV15 with TRBJ1-5; tentatively, D is TRBD1 (6 bases). The germline gives CDR1 LNHNV, CDR2 YYDKDF (reference sequence). Trimming left V 5 bases short and J 5 bases short, with 25 bases between. This CDR3 has 18 residues.

This chain connects TRBV19 to TRBJ1-2; 7 bases line up with TRBD1. The CDR3 is 13 residues long. Germline-derived CDR1 and CDR2 are LNHDA and SQIVND (reference sequence). The V gene end was trimmed by 5 bases and the J gene end by 4 bases; junction bases not matched to a gene: 4. CDR3 in amino acids: CASSPRDSYGYTF. The CDR3 nucleotides are TGTGCCAGTAGTCCCCGGGACAGCTATGGCTACACCTTC.

The chain recombines TRBV7-9 with TRBJ1-2, with D possibly TRBD1 on 5 matching bases. There are 15 residues in the CDR3. Trimming removed 4 bases at V and 2 bases at J, with 14 bases between. Germline CDR1 reads SEHNR; CDR2 reads FQNEAQ (reference sequence). In nucleotides, the CDR3 is TGTGCCAGCAGCTCTGTCGGGGGAGGAAACTATGGCTACACCTTC. Protein: CASSSVGGGNYGYTF.

This chain connects TRBV7-6 to TRBJ2-1, with a tentative D call TRBD2 (6 bases). The CDR3 runs to 15 residues. The germline V gene has CDR1 SGHVS and CDR2 FNYEAQ. V was clipped by 1 base and J by 4 bases, with 11 bases between them. This CDR3 reads CASSLEKGRYNEQFF. In nucleotides, the CDR3 is TGTGCCAGCAGCTTAGAGAAGGGGAGGTACAATGAGCAGTTCTTC.

This chain joins TRBV28 and TRBJ2-5, with a possible D match to TRBD1 (5 bases). V lost 7 bases and J 6 bases, leaving 18 bases between the germline ends. The CDR3 length is 14 residues. Germline V CDR1 and CDR2: MDHEN, SYDVKM. CDR3 nucleotide sequence: TGTGCCAGCACCTCGCGGTTTGCGGACAAGACCCAGTACTTC. Residues: CASTSRFADKTQYF.

This rearrangement joins TRBV5-1 to TRBJ1-4, with a tentative D call TRBD1 (5 bases). The CDR3 is 16 amino acids. Looked up from germline, CDR1 is SGHRS and CDR2 is YFSETQ. The V gene lost 0 bases and the J gene lost 5 bases, with 14 bases spanning the gap. CDR3 nucleotide sequence: TGCGCCAGCAGCTTGGGACAGCATAATACCAATGAAAAACTGTTTTTT. It encodes CASSLGQHNTNEKLFF.

V usage is TRBV7-6 and J usage is TRBJ2-1; D might be TRBD1 (5 bases). CDR3 length equals 16 residues. In germline, CDR1 is SGHVS, CDR2 FNYEAQ. The V end lost 6 bases, the J end lost 0 bases, and 15 bases lay between the germline ends. Here the CDR3 DNA reads TGTGCCAGCAGTCAGGGCGGCTTCAGCTCCTACAATGAGCAGTTCTTC. Translated: CASSQGGFSSYNEQFF.

The chain is built from TRBV5-1 and TRBJ2-2; tentative D call: TRBD1 (5 bases). V lost 1 base to trimming and J lost 2 bases, with 12 bases between them. Germline CDR1 reads SGHRS; CDR2 reads YFSETQ. CDR3 size: 16 residues. In DNA form, the CDR3 reads TGCGCCAGCAGCTTGTCGCCAGGGTCCAACACCGGGGAGCTGTTTTTT. Protein: CASSLSPGSNTGELFF.

A note on this clone: At the DNA level, this CDR3 is encoded by other sequences in the same sample as well. V gene TRBV5-5 combines with J gene TRBJ1-2, with 7 bases matching TRBD1. V lost 4 bases and J lost 0; bases outside the gene matches: 3. The CDR3 spans 14 residues. Germline CDR1 SGHKS, CDR2 YYEKEE (reference sequence). The CDR3 sequence: CASSSGQANYGYTF. The CDR3 DNA reads TGTGCCAGCAGCAGCGGACAGGCTAACTATGGCTACACCTTC.

As to this clone: Sequence at one end of the junction differs from germline and may be a read error. The chain combines TRBV28 with TRBJ1-6; D remains ambiguous. The germline gives CDR1 MDHEN, CDR2 SYDVKM. The CDR3 is 16 residues long. This CDR3 reads CASSFPENPGNSPLHF. As DNA, the CDR3 is TGTGCAAGCAGTTTCCCAGAAAACCCGGGTAATTCACCCCTCCACTTT. The entire variable domain, with the rest obtained from reference TRBV28 and TRBJ1-6, is as follows: DVKVTQSSRYLVKRTGEKVFLECVQDMDHENMFWYRQDPGLGLRLIYFSYDVKMKEKGDIPEGYSVSREKKERFSLILESASTNQTSMYLCASSFPENPGNSPLHFGNGTRLTVT.

The V and J genes are TRBV27 and TRBJ2-3, with TRBD1 matching 10 bases. With V trimmed by 2 bases and J by 11 bases, 4 bases remained unmatched. This CDR3 comprises 13 residues. Germline CDR1 reads MNHEY; CDR2 reads SMNVEV (reference sequence). CDR3 nucleotides: TGTGCCAGCAGTTTAGGGGACAGGGGCAAGCAGTATTTT. The encoded protein is CASSLGDRGKQYF.

The chain uses TRBV20-1 and TRBJ1-1; D is possibly TRBD1 (6 bases). This CDR3 is built from 11 residues. V dropped 6 bases and J dropped 10 bases, with 15 bases sitting between them. Germline CDR1 reads DFQATT; CDR2 reads SNEGSKA (reference sequence). The CDR3 protein is CSAERQDRAFF. CDR3 nucleotides: TGCAGTGCAGAGAGACAGGATCGAGCTTTCTTT.

The CDR3 loop is CASSHSVAGVGYEQYF. The DNA for the CDR3 is TGTGCCAGCAGCCATTCCGTAGCGGGAGTAGGTTACGAGCAGTACTTC. The chain links TRBV2 to TRBJ2-7; 9 nucleotides align to TRBD2. Germline-derived CDR1 and CDR2 are SNHLY and FYNNEI. Trimming at V came to 6 bases and at J to 4 bases, leaving 13 bases not matched to a gene. This CDR3 has 16 residues.

The chain combines TRBV28 with TRBJ1-6; 7 positions agree with TRBD1. V was pared by 9 bases and J by 4 bases, with 9 bases of the junction left unmatched. CDR3 length: 15 residues. Germline V gene data show CDR1 as MDHEN and CDR2 as SYDVKM. The CDR3 sequence: CASKTGTAYNSPLHF. CDR3 DNA: TGTGCCAGTAAAACCGGGACAGCTTATAATTCACCCCTCCACTTT.

This clone appeared a single time. The rearrangement links TRBV18 to TRBJ1-1, with 7 bases identical to TRBD1. This CDR3 contains 15 residues. CDR1 is KGHSH, CDR2 LQKENI, per germline. Trimming took 4 bases from V and 1 from J; bases not matched to a gene: 6. Here the CDR3 DNA reads TGTGCCAGCTCACATAGGGACAGACCGAACACTGAAGCTTTCTTT. It codes for CASSHRDRPNTEAFF.

The chain links TRBV19 to TRBJ1-2, with D unresolved. This CDR3 has 12 residues. V was clipped by 1 base and J by 8 bases, with 8 bases between them. Germline V gene data show CDR1 as LNHDA and CDR2 as SQIVND (reference sequence). DNA of the CDR3: TGTGCCAGTAGTATAGGGCCGGGAGGCTACACCTTC. Protein product: CASSIGPGGYTF.

This chain uses TRBV27 with TRBJ1-1; D is unresolved. CDR1 is MNHEY and CDR2 is SMNVEV in the germline V gene (reference sequence). This CDR3 has 12 amino acids. Trimming shortened V by 2 bases and J by 5 bases, and 6 bases separated the two germline ends. The CDR3 is CASSLPGTEAFF. CDR3 in DNA: TGTGCCAGCAGTTTACCAGGAACTGAAGCTTTCTTT.